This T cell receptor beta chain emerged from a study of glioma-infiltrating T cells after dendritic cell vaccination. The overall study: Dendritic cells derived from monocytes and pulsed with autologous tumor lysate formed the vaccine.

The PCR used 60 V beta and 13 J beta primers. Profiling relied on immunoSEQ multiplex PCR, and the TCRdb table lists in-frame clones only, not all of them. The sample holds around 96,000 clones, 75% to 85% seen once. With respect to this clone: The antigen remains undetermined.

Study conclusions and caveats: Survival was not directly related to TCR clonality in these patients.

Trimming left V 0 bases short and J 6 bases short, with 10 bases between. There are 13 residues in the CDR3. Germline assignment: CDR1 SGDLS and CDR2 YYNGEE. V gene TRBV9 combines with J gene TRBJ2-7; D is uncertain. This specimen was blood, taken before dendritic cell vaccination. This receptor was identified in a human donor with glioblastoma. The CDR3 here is CASSVATQSEQYF. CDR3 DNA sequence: TGTGCCAGCAGCGTAGCGACTCAAAGCGAGCAGTACTTC.